The clone carrying this TCR beta chain is a singleton in its sample. Its antigen remains unidentified. Measured with immunoSEQ multiplex PCR; TCRdb has only the in-frame clones, and not every one. This sample has about 70,000 clones, with 85% to 95% found just once. This sample was taken from a study of lymphopenia after photon versus proton radiotherapy. Per germline, CDR1 SQVTM and CDR2 ANQGSEA. Trimming took 7 bases from V and 2 from J; bases not matched to a gene: 10. The CDR3 covers 15 residues. Study results and caveats: Oligoclonal CD8+ Temra expansion after nadir drove photon patients' diversity drop.

This chain joins TRBV29-1 and TRBJ2-3; 9 bases are shared with TRBD2. This receptor was taken from a woman in her thirties or forties with cholangiocarcinoma. The specimen was peripheral blood, collected from a patient treated with photon-based radiotherapy. The DNA for the CDR3 is TGCAGCGCCGATGGTCTAGCGGGAAACACAGATACGCAGTATTTT. It specifies CSADGLAGNTDTQYF.